The 23 T cell receptor beta chains listed next were all sequenced from one sample in a study of blood T cell repertoires in COVID-19. The table came from immunoSEQ multiplex PCR; TCRdb's copy has only in-frame clones and leaves some out. Among over 150,000 clones listed, 81% were seen once. Sequenced input: peripheral blood. These receptors were taken from an elderly woman with COVID-19, enrolled during active disease.

This chain uses TRBV11-3 with TRBJ1-2, with a possible D match to TRBD1 (5 bases). This CDR3 has 13 residues. Trimming shortened V by 5 bases and J by 8 bases, and 15 bases separated the two germline ends. Germline lookup yields CDR1 SGHNT and CDR2 YENEEA. The CDR3 DNA is TGTGCCAGCAGCCCGGACACCAACCTGGGCTACACCTTC. Translated: CASSPDTNLGYTF.

The CDR3: CASIQGSLSNTGELFF. CDR3 coding DNA: TGTGCCAGCATACAGGGGTCGCTCTCGAACACCGGGGAGCTGTTTTTT. The J gene is TRBJ2-2, the V gene TRBV6-6; 7 positions agree with TRBD1. The germline CDR1 and CDR2 sequences are MNHNY and SVGAGI (reference sequence). The CDR3 is 16 amino acids. Trimming cost V 7 bases and J 0 bases; bases outside gene matches: 8.

This clone was counted only a few times. The chain uses TRBV15 and TRBJ1-5; maybe TRBD1 (6 bases). From germline, CDR1 is LNHNV and CDR2 YYDKDF (reference sequence). The V and J ends lost 5 bases and 3 bases respectively, with 17 bases between them. The CDR3 loop spans 16 amino acids. CDR3 in DNA: TGTGCCACCAGCTTCGCCCTTGGACAGTACAATCAGCCCCAGCATTTT. Translation: CATSFALGQYNQPQHF.

V usage is TRBV28 and J usage is TRBJ2-5; TRBD2 agrees at 8 bases. Trimming cost V 3 bases and J 5 bases; bases outside gene matches: 5. Germline-derived CDR1 and CDR2 are MDHEN and SYDVKM. This CDR3 is built from 14 residues. CDR3 sequence (DNA): TGTGCCAGCAGTTTTCAGCGGGAGTGGGAGACCCAGTACTTC. Its protein is CASSFQREWETQYF. Based on the CDR3 plus reference TRBV28 and TRBJ2-5, the full variable domain is DVKVTQSSRYLVKRTGEKVFLECVQDMDHENMFWYRQDPGLGLRLIYFSYDVKMKEKGDIPEGYSVSREKKERFSLILESASTNQTSMYLCASSFQREWETQYFGPGTRLLVL.

The rearrangement links TRBV7-2 to TRBJ2-5; D gene ambiguous. Germline V gene data show CDR1 as SGHTA and CDR2 as FQGNSA. V lost 1 base, J lost 1 base, and 10 bases lay in between. The CDR3 sequence is 15 residues long. The CDR3 here is CASSLVARSQETQYF. As DNA, the CDR3 is TGTGCCAGCAGCTTAGTAGCCCGTAGCCAAGAGACCCAGTACTTC.

The V call is TRBV5-1, the J call TRBJ1-6; D perhaps matches TRBD1 (6 bases). The CDR3 consists of 14 residues. Trimming removed 4 bases from V and 6 bases from J, with 11 bases in between. The germline gives CDR1 SGHRS, CDR2 YFSETQ. The CDR3 sequence is CASSIGQTNSPLHF. The CDR3 coding sequence is TGCGCCAGCAGCATTGGACAGACTAATTCACCCCTCCACTTT.

This chain uses TRBV6-2 or TRBV6-3 with TRBJ2-7; D gene ambiguous. Trimming shortened V by 2 bases and J by 2 bases, and 13 bases separated the two germline ends. This CDR3 is built from 15 residues. Germline V gene data show CDR1 as MNHEY and CDR2 as SVGEGT. Written as DNA, the CDR3 is TGTGCCAGCAGTTACCATATTTTACTGGCCTACGAGCAGTACTTC. It translates to CASSYHILLAYEQYF.

The J gene is TRBJ2-2, the V gene TRBV2; maybe TRBD1 (5 bases). There are 14 residues in the CDR3. V was clipped by 6 bases and J by 1 base, with 9 bases between them. Germline V gene sequence: CDR1 SNHLY, CDR2 FYNNEI. CDR3 sequence reads: CASRFDRNTGELFF. CDR3 DNA: TGTGCCAGCAGATTTGACAGGAACACCGGGGAGCTGTTTTTT.

The rearrangement joins TRBV4-3 to TRBJ2-7, with 8 bases lining up with TRBD1. Germline values: CDR1 LGHNA, CDR2 YSLEER. CDR3 size: 15 residues. Unmatched junction bases numbered 7, after V lost 4 bases and J lost 2 bases. CDR3 region: CASSLGTGKPYEQYF. CDR3 bases: TGCGCCAGCAGCCTCGGGACAGGAAAACCCTACGAGCAGTACTTC.

The CDR3 DNA follows: TGTGCCAGCAGTCCCCGGGACATTAACTATGGCTACACCTTC. Protein product: CASSPRDINYGYTF. The V call is TRBV6-5, the J call TRBJ1-2; maybe TRBD1 (6 bases). Trimming cost V 5 bases and J 1 base, with 11 bases left between them. Germline lookup yields CDR1 MNHEY and CDR2 SVGAGI. The length of the CDR3 is 14 residues.

This rearrangement joins TRBV4-3 to TRBJ2-5, with 7 bases that match TRBD1. The CDR3 is made up of 17 amino acids. The germline V gene has CDR1 LGHNA and CDR2 YSLEER. V lost 0 bases, J lost 4 bases, and 11 bases stayed unmatched. This chain's CDR3 is CASSQDDVTGVGETQYF. The CDR3, as DNA: TGCGCCAGCAGCCAAGATGATGTTACAGGGGTTGGAGAGACCCAGTACTTC.

V usage is TRBV19 and J usage is TRBJ2-3, with D perhaps matching TRBD2 (5 bases). CDR1 and CDR2 (germline): LNHDA, SQIVND (reference sequence). The CDR3 extends over 16 amino acids. V was shortened by 3 bases and J by 0 bases, with 13 bases between the two germline ends. The CDR3 loop reads CASSIGAEFSTDTQYF. The CDR3 bases are TGTGCCAGTAGTATTGGAGCGGAGTTTAGCACAGATACGCAGTATTTT.

The J gene is TRBJ1-6, the V gene TRBV6-6, with a possible D match to TRBD1 (5 bases). Germline V gene data show CDR1 as MNHNY and CDR2 as SVGAGI (reference sequence). The germline V and J ends were trimmed by 6 bases and 7 bases, with 13 bases remaining between them. This CDR3 is built from 14 residues. In DNA form, the CDR3 reads TGTGCCAGCAGCTGGACACCCACAAATTCACCCCTCCACTTT. Protein: CASSWTPTNSPLHF.

This sequence joins TRBV27 and TRBJ2-1, with 12 bases aligning to TRBD2. Germline V lookup: CDR1 MNHEY, CDR2 SMNVEV (reference sequence). The CDR3 has 14 amino acids. The V gene end was trimmed by 5 bases and the J gene end by 9 bases; junction bases not matched to a gene: 5. In nucleotides, the CDR3 is TGTGCCAGCAGTGCTAGCGGGAGGGTACTTGAGCAGTTCTTC. Translation gives CASSASGRVLEQFF.

CDR3 in amino acids: CASSLAGYNEQFF. CDR3 bases: TGCGCCAGCAGCCTAGCGGGTTACAATGAGCAGTTCTTC. The rearrangement links TRBV4-1 to TRBJ2-1; the match to TRBD2 covers 7 bases. V was pared by 4 bases and J by 4 bases, with 1 base of the junction left unmatched. The CDR3 consists of 13 residues. Germline V gene lookup returns CDR1 MGHRA and CDR2 YSYEKL.

V gene TRBV7-5 combines with J gene TRBJ1-1; TRBD1, the table's D call, lacks a check against the DNA. TRBV7-5 is described as a pseudogene. The CDR3 is 14 amino acids. CDR3 in amino acids: CVRSFLTGFYEAFF. The CDR3 DNA follows: TGTGTCAGAAGCTTCTTGACAGGGTTTTATGAAGCTTTCTTT.

This clone was counted a single time. The V and J genes are TRBV6-1 and TRBJ2-5, with a possible D match to TRBD2 (5 bases). This CDR3 region has 15 residues. Germline CDR1 MNHNS, CDR2 SASEGT. Trimming stripped 1 base from V and 5 bases from J, with 14 bases between. CDR3 sequence reads: CASSEGFGVGETQYF. The DNA of the CDR3 is TGTGCCAGCAGTGAAGGGTTCGGGGTGGGGGAGACCCAGTACTTC.

This chain connects TRBV7-2 to TRBJ2-1, with 8 bases that match TRBD1. The CDR3 sequence is 15 residues long. Per germline, CDR1 SGHTA and CDR2 FQGNSA. V trimming: 1 base; J trimming: 9 bases; junction bases outside the gene matches: 8. This CDR3 reads CASSLEAGGYFEQFF. The CDR3 region has the DNA TGTGCCAGCAGCTTAGAGGCAGGGGGCTATTTTGAGCAGTTCTTC.

The chain carries TRBV6-1 and TRBJ1-4; tentatively, D is TRBD1 (5 bases). Between the trimmed V and J ends, which lost 2 bases and 7 bases, there was a span of 8 bases. The CDR3 loop spans 13 amino acids. Germline V lookup: CDR1 MNHNS, CDR2 SASEGT. The CDR3 is CASSEQGTEKLFF. As DNA, the CDR3 is TGTGCCAGCAGTGAACAGGGTACTGAAAAACTGTTTTTT.

V gene TRBV7-2 combines with J gene TRBJ2-5; perhaps TRBD1 as D (6 bases). Trimming removed 3 bases at V and 4 bases at J, with 12 bases between. The CDR3 has 14 amino acids. Looked up from germline, CDR1 is SGHTA and CDR2 is FQGNSA. The CDR3 bases are TGTGCCAGCAGCTTGACAGGTGGCGGAGAGACCCAGTACTTC. Its translation is CASSLTGGGETQYF. Full variable domain (rest looked up from reference TRBV7-2 and TRBJ2-5): GAGVSQSPSNKVTEKGKDVELRCDPISGHTALYWYRQSLGQGLEFLIYFQGNSAPDKSGLPSDRFSAERTGGSVSTLTIQRTQQEDSAVYLCASSLTGGGETQYFGPGTRLLVL.

This chain uses TRBV28 with TRBJ1-2; D is possibly TRBD1 (5 bases). The CDR3 is made up of 15 amino acids. Looked up from germline, CDR1 is MDHEN and CDR2 is SYDVKM. V was trimmed by 5 bases and J by 6 bases, leaving 19 bases between them. DNA for the CDR3: TGTGCCAGCAGTCCCCTGCGGGACGGAGCCGATGGCTACACCTTC. Its protein is CASSPLRDGADGYTF.

The J gene is TRBJ1-1, the V gene TRBV5-4, with a possible D match to TRBD1 (5 bases). The V gene lost 5 bases and the J gene lost 0 bases, with 14 bases spanning the gap. Germline CDR1 reads SGHNT; CDR2 reads YYREEE (reference sequence). The CDR3 has 15 residues. This CDR3 is CASSSKQELNTEAFF. The CDR3 DNA follows: TGTGCCAGCAGTTCGAAACAGGAACTGAACACTGAAGCTTTCTTT. Filled out from reference TRBV5-4 and TRBJ1-1, the complete variable domain reads ETGVTQSPTHLIKTRGQQVTLRCSSQSGHNTVSWYQQALGQGPQFIFQYYREEENGRGNFPPRFSGLQFPNYSSELNVNALELDDSALYLCASSSKQELNTEAFFGQGTRLTVV.

The chain employs TRBV11-3 and TRBJ1-4; D unresolved. The V gene's germline CDR1 is SGHNT and CDR2 YENEEA. V lost 5 bases and J lost 4, with 11 bases in between. This CDR3 has 14 residues. The CDR3 reads CASSPEPNNEKLFF. CDR3 nucleotide sequence: TGTGCCAGCAGCCCAGAACCCAATAATGAAAAACTGTTTTTT.